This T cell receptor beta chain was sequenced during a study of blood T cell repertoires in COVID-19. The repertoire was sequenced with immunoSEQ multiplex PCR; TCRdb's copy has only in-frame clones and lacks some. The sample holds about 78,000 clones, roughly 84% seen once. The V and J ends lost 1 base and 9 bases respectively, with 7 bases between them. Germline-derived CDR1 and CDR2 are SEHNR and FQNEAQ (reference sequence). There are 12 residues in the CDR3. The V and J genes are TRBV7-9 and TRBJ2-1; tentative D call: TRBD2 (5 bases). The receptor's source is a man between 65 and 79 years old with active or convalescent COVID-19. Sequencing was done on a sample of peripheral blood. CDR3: CASSLEGAEQFF. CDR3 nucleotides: TGTGCCAGCAGCTTAGAGGGAGCTGAGCAGTTCTTC.